These 15 T cell receptor beta chains were all obtained from the same sample, sequenced in a study of blood T cell repertoires in COVID-19. Assay: immunoSEQ multiplex PCR; the TCRdb copy retains only in-frame clones and omits some. The sample lists a few hundred thousand clones; 87% were seen once. Source material: PBMCs or T cells enriched from blood (not recorded which). The receptors were sampled from a woman under 40 who had recovered from COVID-19.

The chain links TRBV7-2 to TRBJ1-2; no firm D call. In germline, CDR1 is SGHTA, CDR2 FQGNSA. The V and J ends lost 8 bases and 0 bases respectively, with 10 bases between them. This CDR3 region has 13 residues. The CDR3 DNA reads TGTGCCAGCCGCTCCCTTGCTAACTATGGCTACACCTTC. It codes for CASRSLANYGYTF.

The count of this clone is one. The rearrangement links TRBV19 to TRBJ1-5; no firm D call. Germline V gene lookup returns CDR1 LNHDA and CDR2 SQIVND (reference sequence). The V end lost 0 bases, the J end lost 7 bases, and 10 bases lay between the germline ends. The CDR3 spans 14 residues. CDR3 sequence reads: CASSIEGDGQPQHF. The CDR3 DNA sequence: TGTGCCAGTAGTATAGAGGGAGACGGCCAGCCCCAGCATTTT.

In this sample, this clone turned up a few times. This chain links TRBV7-2 with TRBJ2-1; 8 positions match TRBD2. Looked up from germline, CDR1 is SGHTA and CDR2 is FQGNSA. V was pared by 5 bases and J by 2 bases, with 5 bases of the junction left unmatched. The CDR3 loop spans 15 amino acids. Written as DNA, the CDR3 is TGTGCCAGCAGCAATCAGCGGGGGCCCTACAATGAGCAGTTCTTC. Translated, it gives CASSNQRGPYNEQFF.

The chain couples TRBV20-1 to TRBJ2-5; 11 bases line up with TRBD1. The germline CDR1 and CDR2 sequences are DFQATT and SNEGSKA (reference sequence). Losses at the gene ends were 3 bases for V and 5 bases for J; bases not matched to a gene: 8. The CDR3 extends over 15 amino acids. The CDR3 loop is CSASFRDRGLETQYF. CDR3 bases: TGCAGTGCTAGTTTCCGGGACAGGGGGTTGGAGACCCAGTACTTC.

This clone turned up a few times. V and J are TRBV19 and TRBJ2-7, with a tentative D call TRBD2 (5 bases). The CDR3 contains 17 residues. CDR1 and CDR2 from the germline V gene are LNHDA and SQIVND (reference sequence). Trimming took off 3 bases at V and 2 bases at J, with 20 bases between the two ends. The CDR3: CASSIYNSASVTYEQYF. CDR3 coding DNA: TGTGCCAGTAGTATCTATAATAGCGCCTCCGTTACCTACGAGCAGTACTTC.

The chain couples TRBV11-3 to TRBJ2-3; perhaps TRBD1 as D (6 bases). This CDR3 has 15 residues. Germline CDR1 reads SGHNT; CDR2 reads YENEEA. V lost 1 base to trimming and J lost 2 bases, with 10 bases between them. The CDR3 protein is CASSLGQEFTDTQYF. The DNA for the CDR3 is TGTGCCAGCAGCTTAGGACAGGAGTTCACAGATACGCAGTATTTT.

The chain combines TRBV5-6 with TRBJ1-2; 10 bases map to TRBD1. The germline V gene has CDR1 SGHDT and CDR2 YYEEEE. Germline trimming cut 4 bases from V and 3 bases from J; bases unmatched to any gene: 6. The CDR3 is made up of 15 amino acids. CDR3 in amino acids: CASSRETGGDYGYTF. The CDR3 nucleotides read TGTGCCAGCAGCAGGGAGACAGGGGGCGACTATGGCTACACCTTC.

The J gene is TRBJ2-3, the V gene TRBV27; 7 bases are shared with TRBD2. The J segment lost 3 bases and the V segment lost 5 bases, leaving 5 bases of the junction unmatched. The CDR3 is made up of 14 amino acids. Germline V gene sequence: CDR1 MNHEY, CDR2 SMNVEV (reference sequence). The CDR3 reads CASSHGLVTDTQYF. CDR3 nucleotide sequence: TGTGCCAGCAGTCACGGACTAGTTACAGATACGCAGTATTTT.

The V and J genes are TRBV19 and TRBJ2-7; D gene unclear. The CDR3 consists of 12 residues. The V gene's germline CDR1 is LNHDA and CDR2 SQIVND (reference sequence). Trimming removed 5 bases from V and 3 bases from J, with 8 bases in between. The CDR3 spells CASSRDNYEQYF. Written as DNA, the CDR3 is TGTGCCAGTAGTCGTGACAACTACGAGCAGTACTTC.

V usage is TRBV14 and J usage is TRBJ2-1; no reliable D call. The CDR3 runs 15 residues. V lost 1 base, J lost 4 bases, and 11 bases lay in between. Germline V gives CDR1 SGHDN, CDR2 FVKESK. CDR3 sequence (DNA): TGTGCCAGCAGCCAAGGGTGGTGGAGATACAATGAGCAGTTCTTC. Its translation is CASSQGWWRYNEQFF.

J is TRBJ2-3 and V is TRBV9, with 10 nucleotides matching TRBD2. Trimming at V came to 3 bases and at J to 4 bases, leaving 11 bases not matched to a gene. Germline V CDR1 and CDR2: SGDLS, YYNGEE. This CDR3 spans 17 amino acids. CDR3 bases: TGTGCCAGCAGCGAGTTTTCTAGCGGGGGCCTTCCAGATACGCAGTATTTT. It translates to CASSEFSSGGLPDTQYF.

This clone is a singleton in its sample. The CDR3 loop reads CASSLVSKDRVFGNEQFF. The CDR3 DNA is TGTGCCAGCAGCTTAGTTTCCAAGGACAGGGTCTTTGGCAATGAGCAGTTCTTC. This chain uses TRBV7-9 with TRBJ2-1; 8 bases are a match to TRBD1. With V trimmed by 1 base and J by 6 bases, 14 bases remained unmatched. The CDR3 has 18 amino acids. CDR1 and CDR2 (germline): SEHNR, FQNEAQ (reference sequence). Full variable domain (remainder filled in from reference TRBV7-9 and TRBJ2-1): DTGVSQNPRHKITKRGQNVTFRCDPISEHNRLYWYRQTLGQGPEFLTYFQNEAQLEKSRLLSDRFSAERPKGSFSTLEIQRTEQGDSAMYLCASSLVSKDRVFGNEQFFGPGTRLTVL.

This clone was counted a few times. V is TRBV18 and J is TRBJ2-5; TRBD1 agrees at 7 bases. The CDR3 sequence is 14 residues long. Germline CDR1 KGHSH, CDR2 LQKENI. With 0 bases clipped from V and 2 bases from J, the junction kept 0 bases outside the gene matches. CDR3 region: CASSPPGQQETQYF. The CDR3 region has the DNA TGTGCCAGCTCACCACCGGGACAGCAAGAGACCCAGTACTTC. The full variable domain, completed using reference TRBV18 and TRBJ2-5, is NAGVMQNPRHLVRRRGQEARLRCSPMKGHSHVYWYRQLPEEGLKFMVYLQKENIIDESGMPKERFSAEFPKEGPSILRIQQVVRGDSAAYFCASSPPGQQETQYFGPGTRLLVL.

The rearrangement joins TRBV5-1 to TRBJ2-3, with 15 bases aligning to TRBD2. The V gene's germline CDR1 is SGHRS and CDR2 YFSETQ. After removal of 4 bases from V and 1 base from J, the junction contained 7 bases not matched to a gene. CDR3 length equals 18 residues. The chain's CDR3 is CASSQKWTSGRGTDTQYF. CDR3 nucleotides: TGCGCCAGCAGCCAAAAGTGGACTAGCGGGAGGGGCACAGATACGCAGTATTTT.

V usage is TRBV28 and J usage is TRBJ2-7; 10 bases line up with TRBD2. The CDR3 spans 15 residues. The germline V gene encodes CDR1 MDHEN and CDR2 SYDVKM. Trimming at V came to 6 bases and at J to 6 bases, leaving 11 bases not matched to a gene. CDR3 nucleotide sequence: TGTGCCAGCAGCCTACCTGCTAGCGGGAGCCCCGAGCAGTACTTC. This gives the protein CASSLPASGSPEQYF.